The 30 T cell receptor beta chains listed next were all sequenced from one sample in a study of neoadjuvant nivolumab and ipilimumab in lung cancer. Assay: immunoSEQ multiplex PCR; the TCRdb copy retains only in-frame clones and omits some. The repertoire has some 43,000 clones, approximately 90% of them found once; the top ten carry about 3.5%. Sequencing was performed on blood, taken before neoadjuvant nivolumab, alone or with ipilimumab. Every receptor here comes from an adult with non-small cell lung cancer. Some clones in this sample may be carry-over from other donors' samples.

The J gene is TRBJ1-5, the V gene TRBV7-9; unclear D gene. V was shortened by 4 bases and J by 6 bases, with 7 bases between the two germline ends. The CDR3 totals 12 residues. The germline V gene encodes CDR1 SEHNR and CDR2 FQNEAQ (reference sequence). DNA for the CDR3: TGTGCCAGCAGCTCCTCTGGTCAGCCCCAGCATTTT. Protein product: CASSSSGQPQHF. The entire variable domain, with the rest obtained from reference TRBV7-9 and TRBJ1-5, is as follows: DTGVSQNPRHKITKRGQNVTFRCDPISEHNRLYWYRQTLGQGPEFLTYFQNEAQLEKSRLLSDRFSAERPKGSFSTLEIQRTEQGDSAMYLCASSSSGQPQHFGDGTRLSIL.

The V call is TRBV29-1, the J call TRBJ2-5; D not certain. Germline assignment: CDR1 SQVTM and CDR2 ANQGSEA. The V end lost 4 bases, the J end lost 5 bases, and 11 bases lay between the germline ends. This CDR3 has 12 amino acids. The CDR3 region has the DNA TGCAGCGTTGGGGTCGGTCGGGAGACCCAGTACTTC. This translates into CSVGVGRETQYF.

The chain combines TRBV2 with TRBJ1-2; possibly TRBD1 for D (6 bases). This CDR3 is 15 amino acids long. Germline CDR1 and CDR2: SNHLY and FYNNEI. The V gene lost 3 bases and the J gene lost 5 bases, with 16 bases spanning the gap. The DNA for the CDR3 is TGTGCCAGCAGTGATATTCAGGGGTCGGGTTATGGCTACACCTTC. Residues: CASSDIQGSGYGYTF.

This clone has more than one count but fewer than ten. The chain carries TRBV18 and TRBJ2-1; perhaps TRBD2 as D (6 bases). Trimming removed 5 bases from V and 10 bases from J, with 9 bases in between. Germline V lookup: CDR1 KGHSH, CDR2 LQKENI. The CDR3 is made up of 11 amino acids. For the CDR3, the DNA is TGTGCCAGCTCATCGGGAGAGGAGCAGTTCTTC. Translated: CASSSGEEQFF. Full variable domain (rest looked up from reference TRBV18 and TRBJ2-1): NAGVMQNPRHLVRRRGQEARLRCSPMKGHSHVYWYRQLPEEGLKFMVYLQKENIIDESGMPKERFSAEFPKEGPSILRIQQVVRGDSAAYFCASSSGEEQFFGPGTRLTVL.

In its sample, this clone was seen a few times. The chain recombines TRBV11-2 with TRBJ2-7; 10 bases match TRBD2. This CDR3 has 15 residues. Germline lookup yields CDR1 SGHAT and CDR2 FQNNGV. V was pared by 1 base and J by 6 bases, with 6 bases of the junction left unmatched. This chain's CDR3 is CASSLAGTSDREQYF. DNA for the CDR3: TGTGCCAGCAGCTTAGCCGGGACTAGCGATCGCGAGCAGTACTTC.

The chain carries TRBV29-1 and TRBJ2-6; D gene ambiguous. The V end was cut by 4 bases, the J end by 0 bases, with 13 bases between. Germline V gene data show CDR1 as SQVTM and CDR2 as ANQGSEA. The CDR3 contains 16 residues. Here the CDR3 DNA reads TGCAGCGTTGCAGGATGGGTGAGCTCTGGGGCCAACGTCCTGACTTTC. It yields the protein CSVAGWVSSGANVLTF.

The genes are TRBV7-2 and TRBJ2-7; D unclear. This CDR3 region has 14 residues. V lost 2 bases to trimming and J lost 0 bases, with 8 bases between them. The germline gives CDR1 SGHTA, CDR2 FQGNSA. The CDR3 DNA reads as TGTGCCAGCAGCTTATCTCAAATCTCCTACGAGCAGTACTTC. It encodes CASSLSQISYEQYF.

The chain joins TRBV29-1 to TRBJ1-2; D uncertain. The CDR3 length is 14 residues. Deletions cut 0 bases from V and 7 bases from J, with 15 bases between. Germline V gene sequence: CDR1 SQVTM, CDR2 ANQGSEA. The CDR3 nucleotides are TGCAGCGTTGAAGATCCTTGGACCAAGGGTGGCTACACCTTC. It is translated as CSVEDPWTKGGYTF.

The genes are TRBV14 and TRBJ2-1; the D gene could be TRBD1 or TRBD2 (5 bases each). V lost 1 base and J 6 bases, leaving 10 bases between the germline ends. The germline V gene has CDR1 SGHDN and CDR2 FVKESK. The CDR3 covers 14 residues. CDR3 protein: CASSQASGLNEQFF. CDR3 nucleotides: TGTGCCAGCAGCCAAGCTTCGGGGCTCAATGAGCAGTTCTTC.

The CDR3 DNA sequence: TGTGCCTGGAGTGGGACGGGAGGGCCCAATGAGCAGTTCTTC. This sequence encodes CAWSGTGGPNEQFF. The chain links TRBV30 to TRBJ2-1; 8 bases line up with TRBD2. Germline V gene lookup returns CDR1 GTSNPN and CDR2 SVGIG (reference sequence). CDR3 length: 14 amino acids. The V gene end was trimmed by 1 base and the J gene end by 6 bases; junction bases not matched to a gene: 5.

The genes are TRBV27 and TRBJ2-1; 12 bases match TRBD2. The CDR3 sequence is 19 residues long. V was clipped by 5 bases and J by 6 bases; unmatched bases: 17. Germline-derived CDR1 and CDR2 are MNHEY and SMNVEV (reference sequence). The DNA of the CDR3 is TGTGCCAGCAGTCAACTTGGGCTAGCGGGAGGGCCAGGGAGCAATGAGCAGTTCTTC. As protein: CASSQLGLAGGPGSNEQFF.

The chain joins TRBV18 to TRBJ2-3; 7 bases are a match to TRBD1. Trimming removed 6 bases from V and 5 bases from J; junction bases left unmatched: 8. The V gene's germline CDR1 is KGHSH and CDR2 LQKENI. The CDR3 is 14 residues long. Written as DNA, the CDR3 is TGTGCCAGCTCCCCCATAGGGGGCGAAGATACGCAGTATTTT. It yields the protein CASSPIGGEDTQYF.

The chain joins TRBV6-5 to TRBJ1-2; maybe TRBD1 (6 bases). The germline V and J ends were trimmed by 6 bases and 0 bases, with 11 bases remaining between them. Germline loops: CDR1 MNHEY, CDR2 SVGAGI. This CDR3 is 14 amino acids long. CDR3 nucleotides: TGTGCCAGCAGGACAGGAGGCGCTAACTATGGCTACACCTTC. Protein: CASRTGGANYGYTF.

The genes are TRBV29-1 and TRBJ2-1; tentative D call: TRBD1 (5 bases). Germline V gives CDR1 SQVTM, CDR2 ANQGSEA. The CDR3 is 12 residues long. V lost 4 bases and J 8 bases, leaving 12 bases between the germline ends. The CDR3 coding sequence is TGCAGCGTTGCCGAGCTAGGGGATGAGCAGTTCTTC. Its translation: CSVAELGDEQFF.

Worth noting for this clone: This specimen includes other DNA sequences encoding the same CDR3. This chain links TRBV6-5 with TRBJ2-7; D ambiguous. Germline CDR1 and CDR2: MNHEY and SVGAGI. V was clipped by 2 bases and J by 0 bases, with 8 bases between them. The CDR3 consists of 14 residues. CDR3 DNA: TGTGCCAGCAGTTACGGCGTCTACTCCTACGAGCAGTACTTC. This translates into CASSYGVYSYEQYF.

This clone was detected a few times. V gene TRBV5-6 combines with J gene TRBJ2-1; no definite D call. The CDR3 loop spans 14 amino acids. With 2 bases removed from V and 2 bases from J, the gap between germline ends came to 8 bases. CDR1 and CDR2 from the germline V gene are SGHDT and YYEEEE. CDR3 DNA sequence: TGTGCCAGCAGCTTTCCGATGGCCTACAATGAGCAGTTCTTC. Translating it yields CASSFPMAYNEQFF.

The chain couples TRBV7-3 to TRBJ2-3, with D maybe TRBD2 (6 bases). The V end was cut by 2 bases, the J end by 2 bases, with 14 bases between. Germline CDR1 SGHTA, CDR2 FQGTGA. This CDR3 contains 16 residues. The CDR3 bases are TGTGCCAGCAGCTTAGGAGGGTGGGGCCTCACAGATACGCAGTATTTT. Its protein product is CASSLGGWGLTDTQYF.

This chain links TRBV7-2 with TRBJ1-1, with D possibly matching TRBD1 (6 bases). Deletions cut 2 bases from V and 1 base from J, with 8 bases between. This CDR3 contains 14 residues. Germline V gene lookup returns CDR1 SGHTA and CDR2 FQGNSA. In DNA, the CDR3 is TGTGCCAGCAGCTTAATACAGGGGAACACTGAAGCTTTCTTT. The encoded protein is CASSLIQGNTEAFF.

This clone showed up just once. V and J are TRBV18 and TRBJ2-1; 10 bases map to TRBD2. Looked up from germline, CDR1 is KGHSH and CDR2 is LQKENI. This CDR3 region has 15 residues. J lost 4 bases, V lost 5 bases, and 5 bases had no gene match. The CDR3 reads CASSTTSGVYNEQFF. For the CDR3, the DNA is TGTGCCAGCTCAACTACTAGCGGGGTTTACAATGAGCAGTTCTTC.

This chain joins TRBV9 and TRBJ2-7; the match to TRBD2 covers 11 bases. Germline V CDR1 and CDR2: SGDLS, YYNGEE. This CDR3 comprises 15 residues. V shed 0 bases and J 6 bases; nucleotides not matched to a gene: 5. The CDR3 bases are TGTGCCAGCAGCGTAGCGTGGCTAGCGGGAGGCGAGCAGTACTTC. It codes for CASSVAWLAGGEQYF.

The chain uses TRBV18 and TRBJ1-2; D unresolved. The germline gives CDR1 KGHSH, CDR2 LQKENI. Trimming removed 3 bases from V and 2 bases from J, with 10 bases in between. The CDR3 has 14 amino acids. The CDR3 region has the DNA TGTGCCAGCTCACCGCCTTACGGGAACTATGGCTACACCTTC. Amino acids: CASSPPYGNYGYTF.

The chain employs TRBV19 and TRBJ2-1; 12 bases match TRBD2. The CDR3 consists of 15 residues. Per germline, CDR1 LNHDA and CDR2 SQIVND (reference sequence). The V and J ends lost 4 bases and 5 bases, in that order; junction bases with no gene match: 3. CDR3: CASSTRTSGDNEQFF. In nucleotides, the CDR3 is TGTGCCAGTAGTACCCGGACTAGCGGGGACAATGAGCAGTTCTTC. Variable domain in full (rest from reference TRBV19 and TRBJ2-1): DGGITQSPKYLFRKEGQNVTLSCEQNLNHDAMYWYRQDPGQGLRLIYYSQIVNDFQKGDIAEGYSVSREKKESFPLTVTSAQKNPTAFYLCASSTRTSGDNEQFFGPGTRLTVL.

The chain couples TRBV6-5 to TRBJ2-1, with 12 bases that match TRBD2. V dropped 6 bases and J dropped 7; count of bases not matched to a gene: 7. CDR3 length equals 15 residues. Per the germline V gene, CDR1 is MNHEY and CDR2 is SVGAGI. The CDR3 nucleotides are TGTGCCAGCAGACCCGCGACTAGCGGGAGTAATGAGCAGTTCTTC. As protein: CASRPATSGSNEQFF.

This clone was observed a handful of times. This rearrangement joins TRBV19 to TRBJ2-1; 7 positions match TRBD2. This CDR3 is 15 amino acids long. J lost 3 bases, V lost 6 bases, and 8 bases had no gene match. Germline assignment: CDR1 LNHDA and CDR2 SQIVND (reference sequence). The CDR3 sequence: CASRSTSGDYNEQFF. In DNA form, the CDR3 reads TGTGCCAGTAGATCGACGAGCGGGGACTACAATGAGCAGTTCTTC.

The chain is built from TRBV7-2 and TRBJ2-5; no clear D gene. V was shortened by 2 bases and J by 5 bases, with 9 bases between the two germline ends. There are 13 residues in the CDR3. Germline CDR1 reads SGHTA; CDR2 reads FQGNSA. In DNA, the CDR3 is TGTGCCAGCAGCTTACGGCAAGGGGAGACCCAGTACTTC. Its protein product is CASSLRQGETQYF.

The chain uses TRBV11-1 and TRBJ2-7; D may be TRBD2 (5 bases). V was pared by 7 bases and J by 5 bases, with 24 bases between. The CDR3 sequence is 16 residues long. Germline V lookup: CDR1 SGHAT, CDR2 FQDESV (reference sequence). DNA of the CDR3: TGTGCCAGCACCAAGAGGGTACCAAGGACCCCCCACGAGCAGTACTTC. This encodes CASTKRVPRTPHEQYF.

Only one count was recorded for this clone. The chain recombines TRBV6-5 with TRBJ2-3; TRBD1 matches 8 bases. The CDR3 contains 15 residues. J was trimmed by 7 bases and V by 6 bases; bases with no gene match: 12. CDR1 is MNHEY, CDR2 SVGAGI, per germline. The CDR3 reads CASSLTQGVGNTQYF. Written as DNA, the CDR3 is TGTGCCAGCAGCCTAACACAGGGGGTGGGTAATACGCAGTATTTT.

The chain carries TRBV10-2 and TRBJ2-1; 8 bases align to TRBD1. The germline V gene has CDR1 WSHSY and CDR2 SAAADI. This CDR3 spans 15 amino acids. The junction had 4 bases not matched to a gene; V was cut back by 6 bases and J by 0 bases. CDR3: CASRRGTGSYNEQFF. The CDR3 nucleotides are TGCGCCAGCAGGAGGGGGACAGGCTCCTACAATGAGCAGTTCTTC.

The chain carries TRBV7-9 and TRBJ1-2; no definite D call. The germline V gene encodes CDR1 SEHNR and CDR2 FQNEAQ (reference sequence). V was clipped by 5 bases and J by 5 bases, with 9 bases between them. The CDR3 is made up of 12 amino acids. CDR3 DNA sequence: TGTGCCAGCAGCGCGGGAGTATATGGCTACACCTTC. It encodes CASSAGVYGYTF.

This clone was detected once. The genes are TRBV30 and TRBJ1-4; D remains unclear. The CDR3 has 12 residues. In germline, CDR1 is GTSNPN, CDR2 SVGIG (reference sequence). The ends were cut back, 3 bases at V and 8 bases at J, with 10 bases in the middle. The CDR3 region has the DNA TGTGCCTGGAGGGTTGGTAGCGAAAAACTGTTTTTT. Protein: CAWRVGSEKLFF.